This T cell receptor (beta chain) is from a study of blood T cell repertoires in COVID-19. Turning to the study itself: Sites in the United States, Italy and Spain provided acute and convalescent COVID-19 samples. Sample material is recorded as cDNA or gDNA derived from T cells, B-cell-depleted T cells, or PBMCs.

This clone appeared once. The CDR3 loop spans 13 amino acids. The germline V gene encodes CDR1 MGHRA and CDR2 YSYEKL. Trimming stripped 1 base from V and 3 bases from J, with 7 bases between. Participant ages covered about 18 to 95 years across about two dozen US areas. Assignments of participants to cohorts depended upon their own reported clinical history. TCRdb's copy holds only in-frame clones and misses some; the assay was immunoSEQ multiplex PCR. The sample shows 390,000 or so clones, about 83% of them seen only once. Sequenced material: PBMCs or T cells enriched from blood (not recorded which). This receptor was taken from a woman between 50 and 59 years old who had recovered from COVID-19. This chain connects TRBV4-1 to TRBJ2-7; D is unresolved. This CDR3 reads CASSQGWLYEQYF. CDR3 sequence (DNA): TGCGCCAGCAGCCAAGGATGGCTCTACGAGCAGTACTTC.